This paragraph covers one T cell receptor (beta chain) sequence. These data are taken from a study of blood T cell repertoires in COVID-19. For the study at large: Acute and convalescent COVID-19 specimens originated in the United States, Italy and Spain. T cells, B-cell-depleted T cells, or PBMCs provided the cDNA or gDNA that served as material.

Per the study methods: Amplification from reference gene primers served as the basis for estimated nucleated cell counts. Libraries were prepared by immunoSEQ multiplex PCR; TCRdb keeps only in-frame clonotypes and omits some of them. The V and J calls and clone size are taken from that table; D and trimming were inferred from the DNA. The profile covers about 38,000 clones, with nearly 90% appearing a single time and about 25% taken by the ten largest. This CDR3 has 13 residues. Germline lookup yields CDR1 SEHNR and CDR2 FQNEAQ (reference sequence). The rearrangement joins TRBV7-9 to TRBJ2-2; the match to TRBD1 covers 7 bases. Sequencing was done on a sample of peripheral blood. The clonotype was recovered from a man in his 60s with active or convalescent COVID-19. Here the CDR3 DNA reads TGTGCACGAGGGGACAGCGGCACCGGGGAGCTGTTTTTT. Its translation is CARGDSGTGELFF.